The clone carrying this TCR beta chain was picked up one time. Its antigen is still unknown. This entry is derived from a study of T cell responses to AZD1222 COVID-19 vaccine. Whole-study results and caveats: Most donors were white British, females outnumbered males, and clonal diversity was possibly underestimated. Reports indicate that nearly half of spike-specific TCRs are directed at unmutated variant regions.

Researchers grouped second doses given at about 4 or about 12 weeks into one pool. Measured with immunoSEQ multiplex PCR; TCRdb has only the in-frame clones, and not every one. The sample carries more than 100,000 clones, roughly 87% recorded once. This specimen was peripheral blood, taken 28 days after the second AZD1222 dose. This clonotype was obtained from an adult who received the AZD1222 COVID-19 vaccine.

The CDR3 DNA reads TGCAGTCCCAGACTTCAAGAGACCCAGTACTTC. Its protein is CSPRLQETQYF. The rearrangement uses TRBV20-1 and TRBJ2-5; D unclear. V was pared by 8 bases and J by 2 bases, with 9 bases between. The CDR3 consists of 11 residues. CDR1 DFQATT and CDR2 SNEGSKA come from the germline V gene (reference sequence).